Included here is one T cell receptor (beta chain) sequence, with context. The entry originates in a study of control samples from healthy donors and cancer patients. Germline V gives CDR1 SEHNR, CDR2 FQNEAQ (reference sequence). Trimming took 4 bases from V and 1 from J, leaving 20 bases between them. The CDR3 has 17 amino acids. The method was immunoSEQ multiplex PCR; TCRdb's version includes in-frame clones alone and lacks a portion of them. Recorded for this sample: about 190,000 clones. Sequenced material: blood. The receptor comes from a woman aged 25 to 45 in good health. This chain links TRBV7-9 with TRBJ2-7; a weak D match, TRBD1 (6 bases). DNA of the CDR3: TGTGCCAGCAGCTCCTTACAGGGTCGGAAAGGTTCCTACGAGCAGTACTTC. Protein: CASSSLQGRKGSYEQYF.